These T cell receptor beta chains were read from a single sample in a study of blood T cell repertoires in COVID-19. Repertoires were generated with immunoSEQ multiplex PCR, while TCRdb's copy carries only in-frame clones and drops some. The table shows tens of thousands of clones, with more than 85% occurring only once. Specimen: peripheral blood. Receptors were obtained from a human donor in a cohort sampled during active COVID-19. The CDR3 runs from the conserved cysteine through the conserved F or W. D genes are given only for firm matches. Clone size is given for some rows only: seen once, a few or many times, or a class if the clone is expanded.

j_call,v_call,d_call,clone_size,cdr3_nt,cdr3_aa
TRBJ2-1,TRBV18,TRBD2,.,TGTGCCAGCTCACCAATCTCGCTAGCGGGAAGCTACAATGAGCAGTTCTTC,CASSPISLAGSYNEQFF
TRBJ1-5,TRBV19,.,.,TGTGCCAGTAGTCCGTACGGACAAGGGCCTAATCAGCCCCAGCATTTT,CASSPYGQGPNQPQHF
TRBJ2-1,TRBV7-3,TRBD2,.,TGTGCCAGCAGCCAGAGACTAGCGGGAGGGCCAGGGAATGAGCAGTTCTTC,CASSQRLAGGPGNEQFF
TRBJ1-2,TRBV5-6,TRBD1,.,TGTGCCAGCAGCCCTCCGGGACAGGGCCTTTATGGCTACACCTTC,CASSPPGQGLYGYTF
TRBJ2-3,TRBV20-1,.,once,TGCAGTGCTAGTGGCGGGACCTCCCGCACAGATACGCAGTATTTT,CSASGGTSRTDTQYF
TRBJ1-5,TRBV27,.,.,TGTGCCAGCAGTTTACGAGCGGGGCGAGGGTATATTAGCAATCAGCCCCAGCATTTT,CASSLRAGRGYISNQPQHF
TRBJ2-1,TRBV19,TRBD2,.,TGTGCCAGTAGTATGGGACTAGCGGGGTACAATGAGCAGTTCTTC,CASSMGLAGYNEQFF
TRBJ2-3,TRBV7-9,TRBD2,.,TGTGCCAGCAGCTTAGTACTAGCGGGAAAAGATACGCAGTATTTT,CASSLVLAGKDTQYF
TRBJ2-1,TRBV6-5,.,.,TGTGCCAGCAGCCAAGGGGGGGGCTCCTACAATGAGCAGTTCTTC,CASSQGGGSYNEQFF
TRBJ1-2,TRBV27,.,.,TGTGCCAGCAGCCTCTCGGGGGGACACCTATACTATGGCTACACCTTC,CASSLSGGHLYYGYTF
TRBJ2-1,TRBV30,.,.,TGTGCCTGCGCCCCTAGCCTTTACAATGAGCAGTTCTTC,CACAPSLYNEQFF
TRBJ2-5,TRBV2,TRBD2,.,TGTGCCAGCAGTGAAGAGCGGGAGGGCCAAGAGACCCAGTACTTC,CASSEEREGQETQYF
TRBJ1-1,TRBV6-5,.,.,TGTGCCAGCAGACAGGGTCTGACTGAAGCTTTCTTT,CASRQGLTEAFF
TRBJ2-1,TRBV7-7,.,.,TGTGCTAGCAGCGCCGGGACTCACGCGGACCCCTACAATGAGCAGTTCTTC,CASSAGTHADPYNEQFF
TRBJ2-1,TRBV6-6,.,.,TGTGCCAGCAGCCGCCCCCAGCGGAGAGGATCCAATGAGCAGTTCTTC,CASSRPQRRGSNEQFF
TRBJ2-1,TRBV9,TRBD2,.,TGTGCCAGCAGCGTATACGAACTAGCGGCTGCCGGGGATGAGCAGTTCTTC,CASSVYELAAAGDEQFF
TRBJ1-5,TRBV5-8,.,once,TGTGCCAGCAGCTTGGCCGTTAACAGGGATCAGCCCCAGCATTTT,CASSLAVNRDQPQHF
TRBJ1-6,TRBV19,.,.,TGTGCCAGTAGTGACTACCATACCGGGACTAGTAATTCACCCCTCCACTTT,CASSDYHTGTSNSPLHF
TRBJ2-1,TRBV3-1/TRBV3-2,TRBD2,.,TGTGCCAGCAGCCCCCTTCGCGGGAGGGCCGGGAATGAGCAGTTCTTC,CASSPLRGRAGNEQFF
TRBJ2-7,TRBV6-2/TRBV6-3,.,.,TGTGCCAGCAGTTACTCTGTAGGGGCAGGCTACGAGCAGTACTTC,CASSYSVGAGYEQYF
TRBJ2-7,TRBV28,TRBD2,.,TGTGCCAGCCACGGACTAGCGGGAGGAAGGGAGCAGTACTTC,CASHGLAGGREQYF
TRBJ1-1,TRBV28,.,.,TGTGCCACCTTTTCCGTACACCGAGAAGCTTTCTTT,CATFSVHREAFF
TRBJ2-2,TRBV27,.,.,TGTGCCAGCAGTACACTACTTCACGGGGAGCTGTTTTTT,CASSTLLHGELFF
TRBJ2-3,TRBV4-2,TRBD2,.,TGTGCCAGCAGCCAAGAGGGCGGGAGGGCCGATACGCAGTATTTT,CASSQEGGRADTQYF
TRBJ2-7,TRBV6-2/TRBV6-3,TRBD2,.,TGTGCCAGCAGTGAGGGACTAGCGGACTCCTACGAGCAGTACTTC,CASSEGLADSYEQYF
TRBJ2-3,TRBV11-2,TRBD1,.,TGTGCCAGCAGCTTAGTGGCGTTGGGGACAGGGTCCACAGATACGCAGTATTTT,CASSLVALGTGSTDTQYF
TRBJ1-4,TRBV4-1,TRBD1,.,TGCGCCAGCAGCCAAAAACCGGGACAGTATGAAAAACTGTTTTTT,CASSQKPGQYEKLFF
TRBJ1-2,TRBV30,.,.,TGTGCCTGGAGTTCTGGGATCGGAGGGGGCTACACCTTC,CAWSSGIGGGYTF
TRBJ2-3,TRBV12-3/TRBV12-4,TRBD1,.,TGTGCCAGCAGGACAGGGACCGTAGATACGCAGTATTTT,CASRTGTVDTQYF
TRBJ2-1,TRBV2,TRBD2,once,TGTGCCAGCACCAAGACTAGCGGGAGTTGGAATGAGCAGTTCTTC,CASTKTSGSWNEQFF
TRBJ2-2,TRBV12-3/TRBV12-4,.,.,TGTGCCAGCAGACCCAGCACCGGGGAGCTGTTTTTT,CASRPSTGELFF
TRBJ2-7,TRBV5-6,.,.,TGTGCCAGCAGCTGGGGCCCCTCCTACGAGCAGTACTTC,CASSWGPSYEQYF
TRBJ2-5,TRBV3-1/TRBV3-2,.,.,TGTGCCAGCAGCGACCTAGCACCGGAGACCCAGTACTTC,CASSDLAPETQYF
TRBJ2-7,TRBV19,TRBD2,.,TGTGCCAGTACAGGGACTAGCGCCCCCTACGAGCAGTACTTC,CASTGTSAPYEQYF
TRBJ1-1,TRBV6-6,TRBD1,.,TGTGCCAGCAGACGCCGGACAGGGGGCATCTTCACTGAAGCTTTCTTT,CASRRRTGGIFTEAFF
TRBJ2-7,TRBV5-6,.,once,TGTGCCAGCAGCTTAAGAGGAGGGAAATCCTACGAGCAGTACTTC,CASSLRGGKSYEQYF
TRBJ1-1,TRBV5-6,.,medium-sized,TGTGCCAGCAGCTTGCTAGGGGCGGTTGAAGCTTTCTTT,CASSLLGAVEAFF
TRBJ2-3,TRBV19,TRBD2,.,TGTGCCAGTAGTAGCGGGAGAGATGCAGATACGCAGTATTTT,CASSSGRDADTQYF
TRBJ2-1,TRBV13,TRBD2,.,TGTGCCAGCAGCTTTCCGACTAGCGGGAGTATAGGGGAGCAGTTCTTC,CASSFPTSGSIGEQFF
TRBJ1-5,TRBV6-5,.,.,TGTGCCAGCAGGCGGGGACCGCCGAATCAGCCCCAGCATTTT,CASRRGPPNQPQHF
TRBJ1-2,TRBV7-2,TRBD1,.,TGTGCCAGCAGACCAACAGGGGGCCAGTTCGGCTACACCTTC,CASRPTGGQFGYTF
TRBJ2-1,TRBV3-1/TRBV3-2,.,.,TGTGCCAGCAGCCAAAACTCTCTTGAGTTCTTC,CASSQNSLEFF